This is a list of T cell receptor beta chains from one sample in a study of shared clonotypes between healthy human individuals. Repertoires were generated with immunoSEQ multiplex PCR, while TCRdb's copy carries only in-frame clones and drops some. The table has about 330,000 clones, about nine tenths seen once. The sequencing input was memory CD8+ T cells sorted from blood. The receptors originated from a man between 18 and 35 years old in good health. Each CDR3 is given with its conserved first and last residue. The order of the fields is V gene, J gene, CDR3 protein.

>TRBV5-6|TRBJ1-5
CASSFGRNQPQHF
>TRBV6-6|TRBJ1-4
CASSSEAVGEKLFF
>TRBV6-1|TRBJ2-5
CASSPHLGSQETQYF
>TRBV15|TRBJ1-1
CAISDGKYTEAFF
>TRBV29-1|TRBJ1-3
CSVEEGSSGNTIYF
>TRBV9|TRBJ2-1
CASSVEGGLAPNEQFF
>TRBV20-1|TRBJ1-2
CSARPDYGYTF
>TRBV4-1|TRBJ1-6
CASSRLRLRGGSPLHF
>TRBV19|TRBJ1-2
CASSITGADGYTF
>TRBV5-1|TRBJ1-2
CASSLDLANYGYTF
>TRBV11-2|TRBJ2-2
CASSLAGPMTGELFF
>TRBV7-2|TRBJ2-3
CASSLVASGVTDTQYF
>TRBV9|TRBJ2-7
CASSAGDTHYEQYF
>TRBV4-1|TRBJ2-7
CASSQDRTLVTYEQYF
>TRBV7-5|TRBJ2-7
CARSWPPGDREDHEQYF
>TRBV5-6|TRBJ1-2
CASSPRGTAELNYGYTF
>TRBV7-8|TRBJ2-3
CASSLVGSGGLTDTQYF
>TRBV29-1|TRBJ2-1
CSVVRGDQFF
>TRBV27|TRBJ2-5
CASSLGPMYHQETQYF
>TRBV7-9|TRBJ2-5
CASSLVEETQYF
>TRBV15|TRBJ2-3
CATSIVAGVFNTQYF
>TRBV27|TRBJ2-1
CASRLGGNEQFF
>TRBV18|TRBJ2-5
CASSPRNREGTDKRGAQYF
>TRBV27|TRBJ2-1
CASSFLPGTGGKDEQFF
>TRBV27|TRBJ2-7
CASSTGTGADYEQYF
>TRBV11-3|TRBJ2-3
CASSYRRDTDTQYF
>TRBV7-9|TRBJ2-1
CASSSTGTGFTNEQFF
>TRBV7-9|TRBJ1-6
CASSLNVGGSYNSPLHF
>TRBV19|TRBJ2-1
CASSPSGGAYNEQFF
>TRBV11-2|TRBJ2-1
CASSSPGLADGEQFF
>TRBV5-1|TRBJ2-5
CASSLEPVGETQYF
>TRBV27|TRBJ2-4
CASSHIPTSGAKNIQYF
>TRBV5-1|TRBJ2-5
CASSTGQSLAQYF
>TRBV28|TRBJ1-1
CASSSAAGQWTEAFF
>TRBV4-3|TRBJ2-2
CASSPGTGVGELFF
>TRBV5-1|TRBJ1-2
CASSGGEDNYGYTF
>TRBV27|TRBJ1-2
CASAPIGGNYGYTF
>TRBV13|TRBJ2-5
CASSYERGGEETQYF
>TRBV7-2|TRBJ2-1
CASSSPGTSGRWGEQFF